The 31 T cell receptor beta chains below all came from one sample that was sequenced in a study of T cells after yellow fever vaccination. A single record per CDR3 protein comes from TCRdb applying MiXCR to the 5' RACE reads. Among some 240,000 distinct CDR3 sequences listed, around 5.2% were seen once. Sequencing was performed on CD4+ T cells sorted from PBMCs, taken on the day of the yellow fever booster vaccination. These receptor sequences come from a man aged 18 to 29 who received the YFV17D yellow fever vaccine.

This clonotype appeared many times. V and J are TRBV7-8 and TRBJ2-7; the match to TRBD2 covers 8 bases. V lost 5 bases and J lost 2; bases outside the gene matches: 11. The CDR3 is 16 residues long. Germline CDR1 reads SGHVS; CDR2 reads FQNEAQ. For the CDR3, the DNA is TGTGCCAGCAGCCGAAGCACGGGAGGGCTTACCTACGAGCAGTACTTC. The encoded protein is CASSRSTGGLTYEQYF.

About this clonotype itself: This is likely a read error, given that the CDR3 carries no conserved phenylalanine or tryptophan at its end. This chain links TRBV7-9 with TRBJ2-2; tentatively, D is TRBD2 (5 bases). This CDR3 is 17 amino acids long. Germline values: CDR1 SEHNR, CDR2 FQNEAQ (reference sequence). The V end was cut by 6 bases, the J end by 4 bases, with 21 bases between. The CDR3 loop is CASSTHLKAAGTGELFS. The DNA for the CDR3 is TGTGCCAGCAGTACACACCTAAAGGCCGCGGGCACCGGGGAGCTGTTTTCT.

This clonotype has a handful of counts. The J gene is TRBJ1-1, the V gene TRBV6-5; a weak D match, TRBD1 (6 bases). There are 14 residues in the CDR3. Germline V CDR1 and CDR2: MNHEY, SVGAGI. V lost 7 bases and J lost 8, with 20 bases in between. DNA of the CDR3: TGTGCCAGCACCCCTGTTATTGGGGGCCTGGAAGCTTTCTTT. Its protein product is CASTPVIGGLEAFF.

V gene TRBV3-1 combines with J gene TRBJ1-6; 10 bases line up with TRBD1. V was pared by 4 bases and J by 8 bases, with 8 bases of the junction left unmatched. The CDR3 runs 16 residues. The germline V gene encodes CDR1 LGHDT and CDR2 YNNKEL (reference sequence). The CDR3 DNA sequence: TGTGCCAGCAGCCGGATGGACAGGGGGGGTTATTCACCCCTCCACTTT. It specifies CASSRMDRGGYSPLHF.

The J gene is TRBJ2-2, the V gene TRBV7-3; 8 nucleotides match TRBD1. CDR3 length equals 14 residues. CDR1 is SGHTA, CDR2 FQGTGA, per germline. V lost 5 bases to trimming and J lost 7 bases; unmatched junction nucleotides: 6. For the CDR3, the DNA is TGTGCCAGCAGCCCAGGACAGGGCTACGGGGAGCTGTTTTTT. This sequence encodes CASSPGQGYGELFF.

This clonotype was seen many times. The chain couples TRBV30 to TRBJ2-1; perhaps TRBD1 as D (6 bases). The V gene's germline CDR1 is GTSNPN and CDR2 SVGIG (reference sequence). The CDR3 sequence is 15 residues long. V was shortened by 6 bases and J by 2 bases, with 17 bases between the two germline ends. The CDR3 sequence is CACGRDIPTYNEQFF. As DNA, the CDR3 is TGTGCCTGCGGTCGGGACATTCCGACCTACAATGAGCAGTTCTTC.

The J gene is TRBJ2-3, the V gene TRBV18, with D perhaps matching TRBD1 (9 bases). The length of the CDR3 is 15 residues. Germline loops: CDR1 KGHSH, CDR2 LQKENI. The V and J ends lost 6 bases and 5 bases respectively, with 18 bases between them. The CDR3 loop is CASSRGTGTRDTQYF. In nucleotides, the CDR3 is TGTGCCAGCTCTCGCGGGACAGGGACTAGAGATACGCAGTATTTT.

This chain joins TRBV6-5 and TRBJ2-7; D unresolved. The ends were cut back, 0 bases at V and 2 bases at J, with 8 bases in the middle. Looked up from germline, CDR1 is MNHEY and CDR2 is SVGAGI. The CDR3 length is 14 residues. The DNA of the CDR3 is TGTGCCAGCAGTTACTCAGTGGGTCCCTACGAGCAGTACGTC. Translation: CASSYSVGPYEQYV.

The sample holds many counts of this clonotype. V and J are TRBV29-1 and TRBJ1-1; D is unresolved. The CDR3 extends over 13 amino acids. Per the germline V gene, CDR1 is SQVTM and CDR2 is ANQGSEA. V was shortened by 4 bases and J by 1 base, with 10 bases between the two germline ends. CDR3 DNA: TGCAGCGTTGTTCGTAGCGGGAACACTGAAGCTTTCTTT. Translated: CSVVRSGNTEAFF.

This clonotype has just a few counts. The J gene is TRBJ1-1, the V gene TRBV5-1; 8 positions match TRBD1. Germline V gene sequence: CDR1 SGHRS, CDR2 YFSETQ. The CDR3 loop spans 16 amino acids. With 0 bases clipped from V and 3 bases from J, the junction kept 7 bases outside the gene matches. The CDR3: CASSLARGPYDTEAFF. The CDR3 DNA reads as TGCGCCAGCAGCTTGGCCAGGGGGCCCTACGACACTGAAGCTTTCTTT. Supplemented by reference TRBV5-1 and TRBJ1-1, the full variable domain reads KAGVTQTPRYLIKTRGQQVTLSCSPISGHRSVSWYQQTPGQGLQFLFEYFSETQRNKGNFPGRFSGRQFSNSRSEMNVSTLELGDSALYLCASSLARGPYDTEAFFGQGTRLTVV.

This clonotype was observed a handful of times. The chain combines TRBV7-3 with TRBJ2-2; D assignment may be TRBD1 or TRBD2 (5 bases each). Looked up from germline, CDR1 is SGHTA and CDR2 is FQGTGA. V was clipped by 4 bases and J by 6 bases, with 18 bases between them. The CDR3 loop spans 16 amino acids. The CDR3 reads CASSSPGTRGSGELFF. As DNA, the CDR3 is TGTGCCAGCAGCTCCCCCGGGACGAGAGGGTCCGGGGAGCTGTTTTTT.

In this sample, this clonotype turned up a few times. CDR3 protein: CASSSPGQGIWEQYF. The CDR3 region has the DNA TGTGCCAGCAGCTCGCCGGGACAGGGGATTTGGGAGCAGTACTTC. The V gene is TRBV6-5, the J gene TRBJ2-7, with TRBD1 identical over 10 bases. Trimming took 6 bases from V and 7 from J; bases not matched to a gene: 12. CDR3 length equals 15 residues. Germline assignment: CDR1 MNHEY and CDR2 SVGAGI.

The CDR3 nucleotides read TGCGCCAGCAGCCATCCTGGGGTGGGAAACACCATATATTTT. Its protein product is CASSHPGVGNTIYF. The chain couples TRBV4-1 to TRBJ1-3, with D unclear. The V gene's germline CDR1 is MGHRA and CDR2 YSYEKL. With 3 bases removed from V and 4 bases from J, the gap between germline ends came to 10 bases. The CDR3 totals 14 residues.

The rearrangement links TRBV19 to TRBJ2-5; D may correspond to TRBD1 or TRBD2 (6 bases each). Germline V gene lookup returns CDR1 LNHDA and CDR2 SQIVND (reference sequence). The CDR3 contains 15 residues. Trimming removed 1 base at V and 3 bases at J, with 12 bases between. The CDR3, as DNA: TGTGCCAGTAGTATAGGGGGGGCAGGAGAAGAGACCCAGTACTTC. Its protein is CASSIGGAGEETQYF.

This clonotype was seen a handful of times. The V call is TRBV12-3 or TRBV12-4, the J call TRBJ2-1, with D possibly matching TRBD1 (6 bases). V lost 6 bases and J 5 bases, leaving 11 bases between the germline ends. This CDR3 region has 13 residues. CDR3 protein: CASSKRTDNEQFF. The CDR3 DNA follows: TGTGCCAGCAGCAAGAGGACAGACAATGAGCAGTTCTTC.

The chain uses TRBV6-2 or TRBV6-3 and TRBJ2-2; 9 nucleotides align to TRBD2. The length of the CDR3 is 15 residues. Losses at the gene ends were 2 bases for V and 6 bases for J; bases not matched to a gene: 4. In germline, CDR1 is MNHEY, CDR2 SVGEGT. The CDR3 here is CASSYLAGGPGELFF. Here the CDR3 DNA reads TGTGCCAGCAGTTACCTCGCGGGGGGGCCCGGGGAGCTGTTTTTT.

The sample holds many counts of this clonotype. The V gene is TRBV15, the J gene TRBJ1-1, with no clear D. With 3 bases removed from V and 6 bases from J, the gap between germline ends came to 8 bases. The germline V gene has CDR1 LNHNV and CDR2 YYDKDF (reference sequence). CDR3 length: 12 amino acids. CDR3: CATSSASSEAFF. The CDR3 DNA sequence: TGTGCCACCAGCAGTGCGTCTTCTGAAGCTTTCTTT.

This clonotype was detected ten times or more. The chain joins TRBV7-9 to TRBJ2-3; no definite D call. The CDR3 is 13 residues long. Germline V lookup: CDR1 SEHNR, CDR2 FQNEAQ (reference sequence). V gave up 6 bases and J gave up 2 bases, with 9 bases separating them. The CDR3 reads CASSPGNTDTQYF. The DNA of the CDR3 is TGTGCCAGCAGTCCCGGAAACACAGATACGCAGTATTTT.

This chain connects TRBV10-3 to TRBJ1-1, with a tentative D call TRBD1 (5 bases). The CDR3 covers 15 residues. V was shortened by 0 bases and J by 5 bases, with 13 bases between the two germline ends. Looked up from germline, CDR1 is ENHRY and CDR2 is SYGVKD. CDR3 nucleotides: TGTGCCATCAGTGAGTCGAATAGGGGACCAACTGAAGCTTTCTTT. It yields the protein CAISESNRGPTEAFF.

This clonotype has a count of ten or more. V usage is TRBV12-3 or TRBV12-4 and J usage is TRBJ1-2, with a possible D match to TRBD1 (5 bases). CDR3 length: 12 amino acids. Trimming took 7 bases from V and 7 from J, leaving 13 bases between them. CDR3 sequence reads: CASTSRVSGYTF. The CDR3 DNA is TGTGCCAGCACCTCCAGGGTTAGTGGCTACACCTTC.

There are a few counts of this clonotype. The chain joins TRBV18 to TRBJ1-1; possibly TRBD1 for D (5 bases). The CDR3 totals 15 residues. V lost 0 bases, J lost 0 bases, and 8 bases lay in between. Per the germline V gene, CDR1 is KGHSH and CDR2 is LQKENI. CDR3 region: CASSPPGRMNTEAFF. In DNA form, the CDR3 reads TGTGCCAGCTCACCACCGGGACGTATGAACACTGAAGCTTTCTTT.

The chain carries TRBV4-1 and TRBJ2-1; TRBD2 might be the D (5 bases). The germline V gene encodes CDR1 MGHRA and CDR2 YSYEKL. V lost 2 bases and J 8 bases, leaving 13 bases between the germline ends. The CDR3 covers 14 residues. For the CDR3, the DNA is TGCGCCAGCAGCCAACCAAGATCTAGCCATGAGCAGTTCTTC. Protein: CASSQPRSSHEQFF.

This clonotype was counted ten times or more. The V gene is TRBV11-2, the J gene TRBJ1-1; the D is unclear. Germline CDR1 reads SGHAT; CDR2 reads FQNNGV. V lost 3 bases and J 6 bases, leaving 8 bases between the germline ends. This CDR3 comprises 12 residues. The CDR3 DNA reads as TGTGCCAGCAGCTTCCCGGGAGCTGAAGCTTTCTTT. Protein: CASSFPGAEAFF.

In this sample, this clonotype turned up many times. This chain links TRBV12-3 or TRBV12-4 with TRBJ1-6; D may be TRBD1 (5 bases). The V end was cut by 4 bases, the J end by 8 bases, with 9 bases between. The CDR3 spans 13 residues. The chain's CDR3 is CASSSGADSPLHF. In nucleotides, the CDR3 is TGTGCCAGCAGTTCCGGGGCTGATTCACCCCTCCACTTT.

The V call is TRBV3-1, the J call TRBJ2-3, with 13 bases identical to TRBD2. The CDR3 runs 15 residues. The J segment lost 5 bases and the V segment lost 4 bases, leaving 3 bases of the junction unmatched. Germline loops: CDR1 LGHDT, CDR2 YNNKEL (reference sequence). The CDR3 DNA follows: TGTGCCAGCAGCCGACTAGCGGGGGGCCGAGATACGCAGTATTTT. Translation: CASSRLAGGRDTQYF.

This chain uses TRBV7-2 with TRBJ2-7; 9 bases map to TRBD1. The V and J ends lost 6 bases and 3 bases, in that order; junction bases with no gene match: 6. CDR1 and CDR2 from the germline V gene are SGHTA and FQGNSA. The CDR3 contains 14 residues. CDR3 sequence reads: CASSRDRGDYEQYV. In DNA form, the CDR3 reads TGTGCCAGCAGTCGTGACAGGGGGGACTACGAGCAGTACGTC.

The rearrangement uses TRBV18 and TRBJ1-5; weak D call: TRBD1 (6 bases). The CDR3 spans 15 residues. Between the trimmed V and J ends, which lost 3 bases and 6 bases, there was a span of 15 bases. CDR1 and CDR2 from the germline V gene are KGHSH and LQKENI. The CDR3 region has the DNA TGTGCCAGCTCACCCGGACAGTGGACGGGTCAGCCCCAGCATTTT. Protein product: CASSPGQWTGQPQHF.

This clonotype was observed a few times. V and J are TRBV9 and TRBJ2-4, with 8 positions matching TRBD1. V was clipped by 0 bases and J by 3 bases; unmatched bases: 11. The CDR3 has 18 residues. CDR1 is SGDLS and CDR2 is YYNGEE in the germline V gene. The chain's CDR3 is CASSVDFDRGRGKNIQYF. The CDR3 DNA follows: TGTGCCAGCAGCGTAGATTTCGACAGGGGCCGGGGCAAAAACATTCAGTACTTC.

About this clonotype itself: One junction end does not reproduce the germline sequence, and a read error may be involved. The CDR3 DNA is TGTGCCAGCAGCCTAGCAACTAGCGGTTGGGAGAAGACCCAGTACTTC. Protein: CASSLATSGWEKTQYF. The V gene is TRBV7-2, the J gene TRBJ2-5, with TRBD2 matching over 8 bases. The length of the CDR3 is 16 residues. The V gene's germline CDR1 is SGHTA and CDR2 FQGNSA.

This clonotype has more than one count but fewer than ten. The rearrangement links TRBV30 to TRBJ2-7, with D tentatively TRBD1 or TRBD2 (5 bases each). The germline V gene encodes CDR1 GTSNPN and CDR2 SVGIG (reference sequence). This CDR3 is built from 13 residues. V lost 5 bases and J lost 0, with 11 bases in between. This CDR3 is CAWDRGTSYEQYF. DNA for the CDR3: TGTGCCTGGGACCGAGGGACCTCCTACGAGCAGTACTTC.

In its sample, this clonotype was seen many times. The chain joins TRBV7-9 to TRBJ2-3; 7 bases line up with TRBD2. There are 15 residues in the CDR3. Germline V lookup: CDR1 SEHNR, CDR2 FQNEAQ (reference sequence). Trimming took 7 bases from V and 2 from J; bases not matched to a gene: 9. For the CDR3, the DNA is TGTGCCAGCACCCCCAAGGGGACTAACACAGATACGCAGTATTTT. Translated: CASTPKGTNTDTQYF. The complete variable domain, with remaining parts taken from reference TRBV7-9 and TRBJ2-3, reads DTGVSQNPRHKITKRGQNVTFRCDPISEHNRLYWYRQTLGQGPEFLTYFQNEAQLEKSRLLSDRFSAERPKGSFSTLEIQRTEQGDSAMYLCASTPKGTNTDTQYFGPGTRLTVL.